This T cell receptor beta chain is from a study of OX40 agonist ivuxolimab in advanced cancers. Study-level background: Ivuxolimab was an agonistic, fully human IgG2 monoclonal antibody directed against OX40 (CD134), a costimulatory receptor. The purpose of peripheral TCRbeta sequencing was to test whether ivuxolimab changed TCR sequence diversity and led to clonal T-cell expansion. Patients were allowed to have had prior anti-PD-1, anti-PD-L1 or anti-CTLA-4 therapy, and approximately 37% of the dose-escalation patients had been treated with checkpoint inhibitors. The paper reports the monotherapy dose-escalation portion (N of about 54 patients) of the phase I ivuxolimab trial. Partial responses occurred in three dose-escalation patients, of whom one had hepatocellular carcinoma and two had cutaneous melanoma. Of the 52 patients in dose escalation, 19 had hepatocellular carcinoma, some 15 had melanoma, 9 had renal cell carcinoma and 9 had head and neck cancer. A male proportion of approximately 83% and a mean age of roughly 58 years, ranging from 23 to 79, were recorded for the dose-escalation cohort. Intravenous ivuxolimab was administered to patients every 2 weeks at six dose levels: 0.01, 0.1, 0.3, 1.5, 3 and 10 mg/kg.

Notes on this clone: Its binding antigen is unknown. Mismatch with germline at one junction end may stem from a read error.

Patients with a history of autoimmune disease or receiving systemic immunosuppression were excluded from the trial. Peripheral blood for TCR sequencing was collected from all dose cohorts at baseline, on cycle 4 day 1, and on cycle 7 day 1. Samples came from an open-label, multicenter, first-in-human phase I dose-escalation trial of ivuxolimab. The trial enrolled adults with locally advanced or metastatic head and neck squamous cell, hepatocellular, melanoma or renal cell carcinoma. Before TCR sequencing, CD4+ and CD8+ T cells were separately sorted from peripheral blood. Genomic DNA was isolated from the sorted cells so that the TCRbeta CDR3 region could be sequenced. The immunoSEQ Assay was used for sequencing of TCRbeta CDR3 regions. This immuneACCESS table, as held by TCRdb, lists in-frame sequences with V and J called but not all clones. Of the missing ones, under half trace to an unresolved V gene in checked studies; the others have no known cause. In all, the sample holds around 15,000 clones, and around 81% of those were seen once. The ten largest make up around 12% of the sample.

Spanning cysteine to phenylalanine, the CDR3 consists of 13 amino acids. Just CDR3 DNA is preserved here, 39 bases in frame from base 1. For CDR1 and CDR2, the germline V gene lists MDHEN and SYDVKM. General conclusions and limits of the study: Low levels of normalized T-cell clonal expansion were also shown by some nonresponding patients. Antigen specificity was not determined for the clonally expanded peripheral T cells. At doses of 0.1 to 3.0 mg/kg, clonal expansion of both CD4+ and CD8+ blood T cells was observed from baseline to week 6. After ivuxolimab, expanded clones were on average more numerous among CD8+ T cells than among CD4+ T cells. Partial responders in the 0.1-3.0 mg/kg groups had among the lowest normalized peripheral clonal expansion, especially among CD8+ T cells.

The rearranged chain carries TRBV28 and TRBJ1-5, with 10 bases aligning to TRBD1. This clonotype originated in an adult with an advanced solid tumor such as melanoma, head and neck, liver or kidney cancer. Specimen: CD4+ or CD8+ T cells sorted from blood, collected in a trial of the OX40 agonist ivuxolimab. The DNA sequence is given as TGTGCCAGCGGGGACAGGGGTGAGCCAGCCCCAGCATTT. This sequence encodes CASGDRGEPAPAF.